This T cell receptor beta chain emerged from a study of CD8 T cells in ankylosing spondylitis. TCRdb passed the 5' RACE reads through MiXCR, listing each CDR3 protein once. Of under 400,000 distinct CDR3 sequences listed, approximately 10% are singletons. The CDR3 has 15 amino acids. Germline assignment: CDR1 KGHDR and CDR2 SFDVKD. V shed 4 bases and J 6 bases; nucleotides not matched to a gene: 8. This clonotype appeared many times. This receptor was obtained from a female donor with ankylosing spondylitis or in good health (not recorded which). V usage is TRBV24-1 and J usage is TRBJ2-1; the match to TRBD1 covers 7 bases. Material: blood, either unsorted or a sorted T cell fraction (not recorded which). Here the CDR3 reads CATSEQGPGVNEQFF. The CDR3 region has the DNA TGTGCCACCAGTGAACAGGGGCCCGGGGTCAATGAGCAGTTCTTC.